The next 2 T cell receptor beta chains were all read from a single sample in a study of read filtering for tumor transcriptome and immune sequencing (dated by TCRdb to the early 2020s). TCRdb shows the sequencer as Illumina HiSeq 4000. TCR libraries were built from about 370 ng RNA with the Immunoverse kit, using molecular barcoded adaptors covering alpha/delta and beta/gamma chains. The raw public reads went through TCRdb reprocessing: fastp at Q25, MiXCR clone calling, in-frame beta chains kept. Each record represents a unique CDR3 protein, reported with the most common genes and DNA among its rows. For this sample there are about 86,000 distinct CDR3 sequences; roughly an eighth appear just once. Under 15% of the sample lies in the top ten. The sample comprised a population of CD138-negative cells sorted from bone marrow. The sample's cell subset or site, from its label and the paper: bone marrow mononuclear cells depleted of CD138+ plasma/myeloma cells by negative magnetic selection. The receptors here all came from a donor at least 40 years old with multiple myeloma.

This clonotype was observed at least ten times. The chain uses TRBV11-2 and TRBJ1-1, with D perhaps TRBD1 (5 bases). CDR3 size: 17 residues. V lost 5 bases and J 0 bases, leaving 19 bases between the germline ends. Germline CDR1 and CDR2: SGHAT and FQNNGV. In DNA, the CDR3 is TGTGCCAGCAGCCTGATACGTTTAGGGGTCATGAACACTGAAGCTTTCTTT. This sequence encodes CASSLIRLGVMNTEAFF.

This clonotype has more than one count but fewer than ten. A much larger clone differs by one base, so this may be a read error. The chain combines TRBV5-1 with TRBJ2-7, with 10 bases fitting TRBD2. Germline values: CDR1 SGHRS, CDR2 YFSETQ. This CDR3 comprises 15 residues. The CDR3 reads CASSLTPSGSYGQYF. The DNA of the CDR3 is TGCGCCAGCAGCTTGACCCCTAGCGGGAGCTACGGGCAGTACTTC.